Presented here are 27 T cell receptor beta chains from one specimen sequenced in a study of T-cell memory formation after mild COVID-19 (dated by TCRdb to the early 2020s). Preparation of the library involved 5' RACE. These reads were obtained on an Illumina NovaSeq 6000. The raw public reads went through TCRdb reprocessing: fastp at Q25, MiXCR clone calling, in-frame beta chains kept. When rows share a CDR3 protein, they turn into one entry using the most common DNA and genes. This sample comprises some 120,000 distinct CDR3 sequences, around 6.3% of them detected only once. The ten most abundant clones make up 2% to 2.5% of the sample. The specimen sequenced was PBMCs or a T cell subset sorted from them (not recorded which). The receptors derive from an adult woman who had mild COVID-19 (a few samples of this study predate the infection). The sample titles of this study are shuffled in the database, so cell type and time point are left out; the donor was told from shared clones.

This clonotype was counted a few times. J is TRBJ2-7 and V is TRBV11-2; TRBD2 aligns across 13 bases. Trimming removed 5 bases from V and 7 bases from J; junction bases left unmatched: 5. The CDR3 contains 14 residues. The germline V gene encodes CDR1 SGHAT and CDR2 FQNNGV. The CDR3 loop is CASSLLAGGREQYF. The CDR3 nucleotides are TGTGCCAGCAGCCTACTAGCGGGAGGGCGGGAGCAGTACTTC. The entire variable domain, with the rest obtained from reference TRBV11-2 and TRBJ2-7, is as follows: EAGVAQSPRYKIIEKRQSVAFWCNPISGHATLYWYQQILGQGPKLLIQFQNNGVVDDSQLPKDRFSAERLKGVDSTLKIQPAKLEDSAVYLCASSLLAGGREQYFGPGTRLTVT.

This chain joins TRBV15 and TRBJ2-1; 9 positions agree with TRBD2. This CDR3 has 16 residues. CDR1 LNHNV and CDR2 YYDKDF come from the germline V gene (reference sequence). V shed 4 bases and J 7 bases; nucleotides not matched to a gene: 11. CDR3: CATSNSNSGRLNEQFF. DNA of the CDR3: TGTGCCACCAGCAATAGTAATAGCGGGAGATTGAATGAGCAGTTCTTC.

The V and J genes are TRBV2 and TRBJ2-3; D is ambiguous. Germline V gene sequence: CDR1 SNHLY, CDR2 FYNNEI. Trimming stripped 2 bases from V and 0 bases from J, with 6 bases between. The CDR3 has 14 residues. The CDR3 protein is CASSEIVSTDTQYF. The CDR3 region has the DNA TGTGCCAGCAGTGAAATTGTGAGCACAGATACGCAGTATTTT.

Regarding this clonotype: The conserved phenylalanine or tryptophan normally closing the CDR3 is absent here, so this likely arose from a read error. The CDR3 loop reads CASSSTNRPGEQYS. CDR3 sequence (DNA): TGTGCCAGCAGCTCCACCAACCGGCCTGGCGAGCAGTACTCC. The chain is built from TRBV7-9 and TRBJ2-7; no clear D. V was cut by 4 bases and J by 6 bases, with 16 bases left in between. This CDR3 is 14 amino acids long. Germline CDR1 is SEHNR and CDR2 is FQNEAQ (reference sequence).

The rearrangement links TRBV11-3 to TRBJ1-1; 8 nucleotides align to TRBD1. V gave up 3 bases and J gave up 1 base; unmatched junction bases: 4. This CDR3 region has 15 residues. Germline CDR1 and CDR2: SGHNT and YENEEA. CDR3: CASSFRQGANTEAFF. CDR3 DNA sequence: TGTGCCAGCAGCTTTCGGCAGGGGGCGAACACTGAAGCTTTCTTT.

Only a few counts were recorded for this clonotype. This chain connects TRBV10-3 to TRBJ1-6, with 7 bases aligning to TRBD1. With 4 bases clipped from V and 6 bases from J, the junction kept 6 bases outside the gene matches. Germline V gene lookup returns CDR1 ENHRY and CDR2 SYGVKD. The CDR3 is made up of 15 amino acids. The CDR3, as DNA: TGTGCCATCAGTGTCCAGACAGGGAGTAATTCACCCCTCCACTTT. Residues: CAISVQTGSNSPLHF.

The gene calls are TRBV10-3 and TRBJ1-5, with 7 bases matching TRBD1. V gave up 3 bases and J gave up 0 bases; unmatched junction bases: 8. The CDR3 sequence is 17 residues long. Germline values: CDR1 ENHRY, CDR2 SYGVKD. As DNA, the CDR3 is TGTGCCATCAGTGACGGGGACAGCCGATATAGCAATCAGCCCCAGCATTTT. Translation gives CAISDGDSRYSNQPQHF.

This clonotype occurred a few times. The rearrangement uses TRBV24-1 and TRBJ2-2; a weak D match, TRBD1 (6 bases). The V gene's germline CDR1 is KGHDR and CDR2 SFDVKD. V was clipped by 5 bases and J by 2 bases, with 11 bases between them. This CDR3 contains 15 residues. CDR3 DNA sequence: TGTGCCACCAGTGGGGTCAGGGGAAACACCGGGGAGCTGTTTTTT. Protein product: CATSGVRGNTGELFF.

This clonotype was seen more than once but under ten times. The chain joins TRBV30 to TRBJ2-5, with TRBD1 as a possible D gene (5 bases). The V end was cut by 2 bases, the J end by 10 bases, with 14 bases between. Per germline, CDR1 GTSNPN and CDR2 SVGIG (reference sequence). This CDR3 is built from 12 residues. The CDR3 is CAWSPDNAIQYF. The CDR3 nucleotides read TGTGCCTGGAGTCCGGACAACGCGATCCAGTACTTC.

This clonotype has ten or more counts. CDR3 nucleotides: TGTGCCAGCAGCCAAGATCCCAGGGGGAAGCAGTTCTTC. It encodes CASSQDPRGKQFF. V usage is TRBV3-1 and J usage is TRBJ2-1; 7 bases line up with TRBD1. The CDR3 is 13 residues long. V lost 0 bases and J lost 11; bases outside the gene matches: 4. Germline-derived CDR1 and CDR2 are LGHDT and YNNKEL (reference sequence).

This clonotype was seen many times. V usage is TRBV29-1 and J usage is TRBJ2-7; unclear D gene. Deletions cut 4 bases from V and 5 bases from J, with 9 bases between. The CDR3 extends over 11 amino acids. CDR1 is SQVTM and CDR2 is ANQGSEA in the germline V gene. This CDR3 reads CSVGKGHEQYF. CDR3 nucleotide sequence: TGCAGCGTTGGCAAAGGCCACGAGCAGTACTTC.

This clonotype was recorded many times. V and J are TRBV7-9 and TRBJ1-2; D unresolved. This CDR3 region has 14 residues. V dropped 4 bases and J dropped 8 bases, with 17 bases sitting between them. Germline V gene sequence: CDR1 SEHNR, CDR2 FQNEAQ (reference sequence). This CDR3 is CASSSNTGFLGYTF. The CDR3 DNA follows: TGTGCCAGCAGCTCCAACACGGGATTTCTAGGCTACACCTTC. Supplemented by reference TRBV7-9 and TRBJ1-2, the full variable domain reads DTGVSQNPRHKITKRGQNVTFRCDPISEHNRLYWYRQTLGQGPEFLTYFQNEAQLEKSRLLSDRFSAERPKGSFSTLEIQRTEQGDSAMYLCASSSNTGFLGYTFGSGTRLTVV.

This clonotype has more than one count but fewer than ten. V is TRBV24-1 and J is TRBJ2-1, with a weak D call TRBD1 (6 bases). The germline gives CDR1 KGHDR, CDR2 SFDVKD. The CDR3 is made up of 15 amino acids. V lost 4 bases and J 2 bases, leaving 11 bases between the germline ends. The CDR3 DNA follows: TGTGCCACCAGTGACCGACAGGTGCCCTACAATGAGCAGTTCTTC. This translates into CATSDRQVPYNEQFF.

This clonotype showed up just a few times. The chain employs TRBV5-6 and TRBJ1-1, with D perhaps TRBD1 (5 bases). This CDR3 has 16 amino acids. Trimming cost V 6 bases and J 5 bases, with 23 bases left between them. Per germline, CDR1 SGHDT and CDR2 YYEEEE. This CDR3 reads CASTAVPGRSSTEAFF. CDR3 nucleotide sequence: TGTGCCAGCACCGCCGTCCCGGGGCGATCCTCAACTGAAGCTTTCTTT.

This clonotype was counted many times. The J gene is TRBJ1-5, the V gene TRBV12-5; D is unclear. V was clipped by 11 bases and J by 11 bases, with 13 bases between them. The CDR3 is 10 residues long. Germline V CDR1 and CDR2: LGHNT, FRNRAP. The CDR3 nucleotides read TGTGCTCCAGCGGGGTGGACCCAGCATTTT. Protein product: CAPAGWTQHF.

There are many counts of this clonotype. The chain links TRBV12-3 or TRBV12-4 to TRBJ2-3; possibly TRBD2 for D (5 bases). V was clipped by 6 bases and J by 1 base, with 14 bases between them. This CDR3 contains 15 residues. This CDR3 is CASSPLLRGTDTQYF. The CDR3 coding sequence is TGTGCCAGCAGCCCCCTCCTGAGGGGCACAGATACGCAGTATTTT.

The V gene is TRBV24-1, the J gene TRBJ1-1; TRBD1 is a possible D gene (6 bases). The germline gives CDR1 KGHDR, CDR2 SFDVKD. The V and J ends lost 6 bases and 3 bases respectively, with 19 bases between them. This CDR3 comprises 16 residues. The CDR3 nucleotides are TGTGCCACCAGTCCTGGGGGCCACGTCACGGACACTGAAGCTTTCTTT. Its protein is CATSPGGHVTDTEAFF.

This chain uses TRBV7-2 with TRBJ1-1; 8 bases are a match to TRBD1. The trim removed 1 base at V and 4 bases at J, leaving 5 bases unmatched. The germline gives CDR1 SGHTA, CDR2 FQGNSA. The CDR3 loop spans 15 amino acids. The CDR3 sequence: CASSLDSGGGTEAFF. The CDR3, as DNA: TGTGCCAGCAGCTTAGATTCAGGGGGCGGCACTGAAGCTTTCTTT.

A few counts support this clonotype. The V call is TRBV20-1, the J call TRBJ1-2; D call uncertain. The V end lost 6 bases, the J end lost 5 bases, and 13 bases lay between the germline ends. From germline, CDR1 is DFQATT and CDR2 SNEGSKA (reference sequence). CDR3 length equals 12 residues. The DNA of the CDR3 is TGCAGTGCCGCAGGTCTGGGGTATGGCTACACCTTC. Translated: CSAAGLGYGYTF.

The J gene is TRBJ1-2, the V gene TRBV27, with D possibly matching TRBD1 (5 bases). The ends were cut back, 4 bases at V and 1 base at J, with 16 bases in the middle. This CDR3 is 16 amino acids long. Germline loops: CDR1 MNHEY, CDR2 SMNVEV (reference sequence). CDR3 region: CASSSHIGGVNYGYTF. The DNA for the CDR3 is TGTGCCAGCAGTTCTCATATCGGGGGAGTTAACTATGGCTACACCTTC.

This clonotype was observed at least ten times. The J gene is TRBJ2-1, the V gene TRBV7-2; TRBD2 aligns across 13 bases. This CDR3 has 16 amino acids. V shed 5 bases and J 8 bases; nucleotides not matched to a gene: 9. Germline CDR1 and CDR2: SGHTA and FQGNSA. CDR3 amino acids: CASSRRTSGSRDEQFF. The CDR3 DNA follows: TGTGCCAGCAGCCGCCGGACTAGCGGGAGTCGGGATGAGCAGTTCTTC.

The rearrangement uses TRBV5-1 and TRBJ1-4; D call uncertain. Germline V gene lookup returns CDR1 SGHRS and CDR2 YFSETQ. V was pared by 1 base and J by 7 bases, with 8 bases between. The CDR3 sequence is 13 residues long. The DNA of the CDR3 is TGCGCCAGCAGCTTGAAGGGAGGTGAAAAACTGTTTTTT. Amino acid sequence: CASSLKGGEKLFF.

The genes are TRBV30 and TRBJ2-1; 12 bases are a match to TRBD2. Germline values: CDR1 GTSNPN, CDR2 SVGIG (reference sequence). V dropped 3 bases and J dropped 7; count of bases not matched to a gene: 7. The CDR3 is 15 amino acids. The CDR3 nucleotides are TGTGCCTGGAGGCCACTAGCGGGAGGTACGAATGAGCAGTTCTTC. Residues: CAWRPLAGGTNEQFF.

This clonotype was seen many times. The J gene is TRBJ2-1, the V gene TRBV7-9, with D perhaps matching TRBD1 (6 bases). The ends were cut back, 3 bases at V and 9 bases at J, with 18 bases in the middle. CDR1 and CDR2 (germline): SEHNR, FQNEAQ (reference sequence). The CDR3 extends over 15 amino acids. CDR3 residues: CASSFYRDAGTEQFF. The CDR3 nucleotides read TGTGCCAGCAGCTTCTACAGGGATGCGGGCACTGAGCAGTTCTTC.

The chain is built from TRBV5-8 and TRBJ2-7, with 9 bases aligning to TRBD1. Germline V gives CDR1 SGHTS, CDR2 YDEGEE. V dropped 6 bases and J dropped 2; count of bases not matched to a gene: 6. CDR3 length: 14 amino acids. CDR3 region: CASNPGQGPYEQYF. The CDR3 nucleotides read TGTGCCAGCAACCCGGGACAGGGCCCCTACGAGCAGTACTTC.

This clonotype has just a few counts. The V and J genes are TRBV6-1 and TRBJ2-1; 11 bases fit TRBD2. In germline, CDR1 is MNHNS, CDR2 SASEGT. This CDR3 is 15 amino acids long. V was clipped by 3 bases and J by 7 bases; unmatched bases: 5. The CDR3 DNA is TGTGCCAGCAGTGATAGCGGGGGGGAGGCGAATGAGCAGTTCTTC. Protein sequence: CASSDSGGEANEQFF.

The chain joins TRBV5-1 to TRBJ2-3, with D perhaps TRBD1 (6 bases). V was shortened by 3 bases and J by 11 bases, with 16 bases between the two germline ends. The germline CDR1 and CDR2 sequences are SGHRS and YFSETQ. CDR3 size: 13 residues. The CDR3 DNA reads TGCGCCAGCAGCTCAGAGGGGGTCGTAGGGCAGTATTTT. Translated: CASSSEGVVGQYF.